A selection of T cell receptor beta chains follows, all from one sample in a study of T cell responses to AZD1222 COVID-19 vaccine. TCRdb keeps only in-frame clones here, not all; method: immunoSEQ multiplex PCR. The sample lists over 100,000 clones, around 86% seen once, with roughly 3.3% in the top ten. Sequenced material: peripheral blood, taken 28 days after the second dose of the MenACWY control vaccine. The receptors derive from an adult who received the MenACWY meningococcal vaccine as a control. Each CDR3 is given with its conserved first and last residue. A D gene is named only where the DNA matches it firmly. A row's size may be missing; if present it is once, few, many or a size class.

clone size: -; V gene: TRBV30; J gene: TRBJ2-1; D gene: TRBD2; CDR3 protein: CAWDRGLAVDNEQFF; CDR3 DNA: TGTGCCTGGGACCGAGGACTAGCGGTGGACAATGAGCAGTTCTTC
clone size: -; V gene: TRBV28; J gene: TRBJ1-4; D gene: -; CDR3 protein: CASRFWTGEDEKLFF; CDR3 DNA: TGTGCCAGCCGGTTCTGGACGGGAGAAGATGAAAAACTGTTTTTT
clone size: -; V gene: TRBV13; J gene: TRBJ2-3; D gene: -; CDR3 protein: CASSQTTDTQYF; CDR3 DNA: TGTGCCAGCAGCCAAACCACAGATACGCAGTATTTT
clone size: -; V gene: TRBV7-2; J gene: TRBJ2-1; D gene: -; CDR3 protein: CASSLAGGYNEQFF; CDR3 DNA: TGTGCCAGCAGCTTAGCGGGGGGCTACAATGAGCAGTTCTTC
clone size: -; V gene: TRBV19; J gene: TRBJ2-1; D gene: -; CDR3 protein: CASSPGYNEQFF; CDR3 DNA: TGTGCCAGTAGCCCCGGTTACAATGAGCAGTTCTTC
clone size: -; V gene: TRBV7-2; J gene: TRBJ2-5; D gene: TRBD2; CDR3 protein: CASRFNGLAGGYQYF; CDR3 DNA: TGTGCCAGCAGATTCAATGGACTAGCGGGGGGCTACCAGTACTTC
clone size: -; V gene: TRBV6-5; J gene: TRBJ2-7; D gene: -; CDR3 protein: CASSLRSRGEQYF; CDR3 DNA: TGTGCCAGCAGCCTCCGATCCAGGGGCGAGCAGTACTTC
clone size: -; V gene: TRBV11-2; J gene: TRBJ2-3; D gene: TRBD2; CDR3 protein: CASSPGLARTDTQYF; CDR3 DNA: TGTGCCAGCAGCCCAGGACTAGCGAGGACAGATACGCAGTATTTT
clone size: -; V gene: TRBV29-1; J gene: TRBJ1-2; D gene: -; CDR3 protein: CSVVGSEGYTF; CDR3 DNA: TGCAGCGTTGTCGGGTCGGAGGGCTACACCTTC
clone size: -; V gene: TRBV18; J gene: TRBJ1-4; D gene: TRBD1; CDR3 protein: CASSPSAQGARANEKLFF; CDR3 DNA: TGTGCCAGCTCACCCAGCGCACAGGGGGCGCGGGCTAATGAAAAACTGTTTTTT
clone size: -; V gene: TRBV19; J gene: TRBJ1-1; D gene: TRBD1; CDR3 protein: CASTAGQVNTEAFF; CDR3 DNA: TGTGCCAGTACCGCGGGACAGGTGAACACTGAAGCTTTCTTT
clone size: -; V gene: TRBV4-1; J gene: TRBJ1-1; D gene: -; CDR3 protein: CASSQDRRSAGGSEAFF; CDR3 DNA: TGCGCCAGCAGCCAAGATCGGAGAAGTGCGGGGGGGTCTGAAGCTTTCTTT
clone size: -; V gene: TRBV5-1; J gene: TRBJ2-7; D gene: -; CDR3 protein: CASSLAAQGGTKQYF; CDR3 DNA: TGCGCCAGCAGCTTGGCCGCGCAGGGGGGTACGAAGCAGTACTTC
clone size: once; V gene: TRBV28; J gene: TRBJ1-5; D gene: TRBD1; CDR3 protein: CASLGGYSNQPQHF; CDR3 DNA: TGTGCCAGCCTAGGGGGCTATAGCAATCAGCCCCAGCATTTT
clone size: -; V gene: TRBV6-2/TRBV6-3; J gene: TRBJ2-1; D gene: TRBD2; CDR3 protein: CASSYRVAGGLQFF; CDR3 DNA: TGTGCCAGCAGTTACAGGGTAGCGGGGGGCTTACAGTTCTTC
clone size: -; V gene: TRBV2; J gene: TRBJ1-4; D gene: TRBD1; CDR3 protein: CASSGQGASSEKLFF; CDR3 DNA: TGTGCCAGCAGTGGACAGGGGGCGTCTAGTGAAAAACTGTTTTTT
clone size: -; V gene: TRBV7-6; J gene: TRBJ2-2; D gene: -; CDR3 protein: CASSPRTNTGELFF; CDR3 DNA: TGTGCCAGCAGCCCCCGGACTAACACCGGGGAGCTGTTTTTT
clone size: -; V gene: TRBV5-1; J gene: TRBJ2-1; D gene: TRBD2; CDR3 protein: CASSLPGRQGSGLLQFF; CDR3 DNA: TGCGCCAGCAGCTTGCCCGGGAGGCAGGGCTCGGGGCTACTACAGTTCTTC
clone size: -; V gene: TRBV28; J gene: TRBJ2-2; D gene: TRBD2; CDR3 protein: CASGAGTSGAALSGELFF; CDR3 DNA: TGTGCCAGCGGGGCCGGGACTAGCGGGGCAGCACTTTCCGGGGAGCTGTTTTTT
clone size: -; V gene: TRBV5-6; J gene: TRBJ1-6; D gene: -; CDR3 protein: CASSDSTGSPLHF; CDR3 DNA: TGTGCCAGCAGCGATTCCACAGGGTCACCCCTCCACTTT
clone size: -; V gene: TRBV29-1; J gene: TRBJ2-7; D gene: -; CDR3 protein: CSVSNRNYEQYF; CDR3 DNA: TGCAGCGTTAGTAACAGAAACTACGAGCAGTACTTC
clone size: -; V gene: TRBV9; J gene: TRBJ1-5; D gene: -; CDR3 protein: CASSRGRNQPQHF; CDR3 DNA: TGTGCCAGCAGCCGGGGGCGCAATCAGCCCCAGCATTTT
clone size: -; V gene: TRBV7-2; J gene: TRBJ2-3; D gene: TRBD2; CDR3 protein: CASSLGIGTTSPLNF; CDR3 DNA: TGTGCCAGCAGCTTAGGAATTGGAACGACTAGCCCGCTCAATTTT
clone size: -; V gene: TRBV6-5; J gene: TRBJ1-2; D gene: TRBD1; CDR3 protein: CASTQARGRLF; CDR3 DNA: TGTGCCAGCACCCAGGCTAGGGGGCGACTCTTC
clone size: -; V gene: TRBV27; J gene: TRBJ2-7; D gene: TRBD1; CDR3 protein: CASSSLGVGQGSYEQYF; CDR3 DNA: TGTGCCAGCAGTTCCCTTGGAGTTGGACAGGGATCCTACGAGCAGTACTTC
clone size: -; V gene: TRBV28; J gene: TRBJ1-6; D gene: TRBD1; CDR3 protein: CASSGQGVTNSPLHF; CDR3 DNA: TGTGCCAGCAGTGGACAGGGCGTGACGAATTCACCCCTCCACTTT
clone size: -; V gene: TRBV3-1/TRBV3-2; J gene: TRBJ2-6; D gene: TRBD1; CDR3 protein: CASSQLGDRVLGANVLTF; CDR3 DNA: TGTGCCAGCAGCCAACTTGGAGACAGGGTGCTGGGGGCCAACGTCCTGACTTTC
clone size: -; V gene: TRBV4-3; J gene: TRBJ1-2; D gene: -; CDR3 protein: CASSLDDRPSGNGYTF; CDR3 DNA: TGCGCCAGCAGCCTGGACGACCGACCCTCGGGAAATGGCTACACCTTC
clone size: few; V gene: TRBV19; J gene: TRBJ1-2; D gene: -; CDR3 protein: CASSISYTQIIYGYTF; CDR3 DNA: TGTGCCAGTAGTATAAGTTACACCCAGATCATCTATGGCTACACCTTC
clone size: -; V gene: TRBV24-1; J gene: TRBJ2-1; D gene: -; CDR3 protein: CATSETKGEQFF; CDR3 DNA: TGTGCCACCAGTGAAACCAAGGGGGAGCAGTTCTTC
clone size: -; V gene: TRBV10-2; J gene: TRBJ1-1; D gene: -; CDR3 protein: CASSESRGVNTEAFF; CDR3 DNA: TGCGCCAGCAGTGAGTCTCGGGGAGTGAACACTGAAGCTTTCTTT
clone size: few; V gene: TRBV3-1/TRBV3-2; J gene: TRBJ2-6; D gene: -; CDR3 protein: CASSQAGSGANVLTF; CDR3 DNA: TGTGCCAGCAGCCAAGCGGGCTCTGGGGCCAACGTCCTGACTTTC
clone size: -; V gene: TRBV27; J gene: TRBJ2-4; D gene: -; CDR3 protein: CASSQREREGIQYF; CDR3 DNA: TGTGCCAGCAGTCAAAGAGAGAGAGAGGGCATTCAGTACTTC
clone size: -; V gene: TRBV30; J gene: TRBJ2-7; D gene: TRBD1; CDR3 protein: CAWSPGTGDYEQYF; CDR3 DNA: TGTGCCTGGAGTCCCGGGACAGGGGATTACGAGCAGTACTTC
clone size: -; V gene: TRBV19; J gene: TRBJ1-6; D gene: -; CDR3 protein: CASSRGQTNSPLHF; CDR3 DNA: TGTGCCAGTAGTAGAGGACAGACTAATTCACCCCTCCACTTT
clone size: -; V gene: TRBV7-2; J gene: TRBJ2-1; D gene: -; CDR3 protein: CASSFTPSSYNEQFF; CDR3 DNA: TGTGCCAGCAGCTTTACCCCGAGCTCCTACAATGAGCAGTTCTTC
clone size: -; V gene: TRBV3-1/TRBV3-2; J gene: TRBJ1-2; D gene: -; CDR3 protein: CASSQGTDYGYTF; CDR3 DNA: TGTGCCAGCAGCCAAGGGACAGACTATGGCTACACCTTC
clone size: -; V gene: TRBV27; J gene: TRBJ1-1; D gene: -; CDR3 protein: CASSLGGNAFF; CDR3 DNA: TGTGCCAGCAGTTTGGGGGGGAACGCTTTCTTT
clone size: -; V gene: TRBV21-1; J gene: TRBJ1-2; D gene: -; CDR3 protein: CASSATGQDF; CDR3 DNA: TGTGCCAGCAGCGCTACGGGACAGGACTTC
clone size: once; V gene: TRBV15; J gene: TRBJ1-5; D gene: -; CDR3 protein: CATSRDWGTGNQPQHF; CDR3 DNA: TGTGCCACCAGCAGAGATTGGGGGACCGGGAATCAGCCCCAGCATTTT
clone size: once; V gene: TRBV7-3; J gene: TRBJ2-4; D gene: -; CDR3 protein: CASSLGAPGDDIQYF; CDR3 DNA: TGTGCCAGCAGCTTAGGCGCTCCAGGGGACGACATTCAGTACTTC
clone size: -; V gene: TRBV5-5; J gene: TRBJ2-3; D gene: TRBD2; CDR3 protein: CASSLIAGSLTDTQYF; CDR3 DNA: TGTGCCAGCAGCTTAATAGCGGGGAGTCTCACAGATACGCAGTATTTT
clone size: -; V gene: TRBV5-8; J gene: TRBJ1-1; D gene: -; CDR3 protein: CASAQGRGWNTEAFF; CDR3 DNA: TGTGCCAGCGCTCAGGGTAGGGGGTGGAACACTGAAGCTTTCTTT
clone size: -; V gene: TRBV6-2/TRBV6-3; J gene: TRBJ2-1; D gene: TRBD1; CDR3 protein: CASSYPSLTGNNEQFF; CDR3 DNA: TGTGCCAGCAGTTACCCTTCCTTGACAGGGAACAATGAGCAGTTCTTC
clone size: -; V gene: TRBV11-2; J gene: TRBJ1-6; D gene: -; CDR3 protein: CASSSVFGGNSPLHF; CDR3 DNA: TGTGCCAGCAGCTCAGTATTTGGGGGAAATTCACCCCTCCACTTT
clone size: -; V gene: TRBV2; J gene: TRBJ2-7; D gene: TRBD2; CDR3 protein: CASRKRGLAGDEQYF; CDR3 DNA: TGTGCCAGCAGGAAAAGGGGACTAGCGGGCGACGAGCAGTACTTC
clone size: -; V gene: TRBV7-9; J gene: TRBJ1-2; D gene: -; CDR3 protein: CASSLSGGGYGYTF; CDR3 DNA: TGTGCCAGCAGCTTAAGTGGAGGGGGATATGGCTACACCTTC
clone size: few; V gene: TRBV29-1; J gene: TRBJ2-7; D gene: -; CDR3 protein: CSAQVPPGWEQYF; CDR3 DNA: TGCAGCGCTCAGGTACCCCCGGGGTGGGAGCAGTACTTC
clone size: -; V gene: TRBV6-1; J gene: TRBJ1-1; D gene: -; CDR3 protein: CASSEAIHGSRKNTEAFF; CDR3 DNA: TGTGCCAGCAGTGAAGCCATCCATGGCAGCAGAAAGAACACTGAAGCTTTCTTT
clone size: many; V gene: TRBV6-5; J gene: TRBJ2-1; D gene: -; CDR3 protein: CASSFSGTTYNEQFF; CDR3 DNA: TGTGCCAGCAGTTTCTCCGGGACAACGTACAATGAGCAGTTCTTC
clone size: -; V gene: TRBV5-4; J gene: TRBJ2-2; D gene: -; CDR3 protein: CASSLAGSEALGGELFF; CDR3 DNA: TGTGCCAGCAGCTTGGCCGGGTCAGAGGCCCTTGGGGGGGAGCTGTTTTTT
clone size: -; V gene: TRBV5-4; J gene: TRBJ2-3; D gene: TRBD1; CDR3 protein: CASSTPQGARDTQYF; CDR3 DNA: TGTGCCAGCAGCACACCTCAGGGGGCAAGGGATACGCAGTATTTT
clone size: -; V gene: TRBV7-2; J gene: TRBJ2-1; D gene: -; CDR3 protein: CASSFWGSENEQFF; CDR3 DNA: TGTGCCAGCAGCTTTTGGGGCAGTGAGAATGAGCAGTTCTTC
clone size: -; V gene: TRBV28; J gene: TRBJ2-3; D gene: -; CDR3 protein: CASLRGPESDTQYF; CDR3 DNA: TGTGCCAGCCTGAGGGGACCGGAGTCGGATACGCAGTATTTT
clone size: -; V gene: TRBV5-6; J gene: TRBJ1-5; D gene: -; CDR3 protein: CASSLRGSNQPQHF; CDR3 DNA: TGTGCCAGCAGCTTGCGGGGGTCCAATCAGCCCCAGCATTTT
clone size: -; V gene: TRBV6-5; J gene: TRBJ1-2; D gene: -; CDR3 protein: CASSLIGSSYGYTF; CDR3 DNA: TGTGCCAGCAGCCTTATTGGTTCCAGCTATGGCTACACCTTC
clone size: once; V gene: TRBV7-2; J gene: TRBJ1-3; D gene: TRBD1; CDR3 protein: CASSLGTGRRNTIYF; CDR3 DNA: TGTGCCAGCAGCTTAGGGACAGGGCGTAGAAACACCATATATTTT
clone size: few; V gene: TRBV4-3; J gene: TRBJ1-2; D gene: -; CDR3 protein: CASSQELGNYGYTF; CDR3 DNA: TGCGCCAGCAGCCAAGAACTGGGGAACTATGGCTACACCTTC
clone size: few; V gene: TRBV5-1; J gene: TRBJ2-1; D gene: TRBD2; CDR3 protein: CASKEAGGSSYNEQFF; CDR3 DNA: TGCGCCAGCAAAGAAGCGGGGGGAAGCTCCTACAATGAGCAGTTCTTC
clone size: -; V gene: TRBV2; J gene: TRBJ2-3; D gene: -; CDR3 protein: CASSPDSSPSTDTQYF; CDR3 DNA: TGTGCCAGCAGCCCCGACAGTAGCCCTAGCACAGATACGCAGTATTTT